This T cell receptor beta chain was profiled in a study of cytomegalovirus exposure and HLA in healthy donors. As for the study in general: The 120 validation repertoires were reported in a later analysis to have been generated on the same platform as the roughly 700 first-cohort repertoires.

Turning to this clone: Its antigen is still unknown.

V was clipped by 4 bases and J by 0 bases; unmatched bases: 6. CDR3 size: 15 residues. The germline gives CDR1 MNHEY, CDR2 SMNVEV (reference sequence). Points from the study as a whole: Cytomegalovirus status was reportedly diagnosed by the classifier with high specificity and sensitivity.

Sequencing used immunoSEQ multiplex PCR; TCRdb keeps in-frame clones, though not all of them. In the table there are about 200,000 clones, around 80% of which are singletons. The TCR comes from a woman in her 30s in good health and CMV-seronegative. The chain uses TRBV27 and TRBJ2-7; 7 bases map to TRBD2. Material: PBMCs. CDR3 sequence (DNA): TGTGCCAGCAGTTCACTAGCGATCAGCTCCTACGAGCAGTACTTC. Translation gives CASSSLAISSYEQYF.